This T cell receptor beta chain derives from a study of OX40 agonist ivuxolimab in advanced cancers. Study-level background: Given to patients was ivuxolimab, an agonistic anti-OX40 (CD134) antibody.

TCRdb keeps only in-frame clones here, not all; method: immunoSEQ multiplex PCR. The sample carries 65,000 to 95,000 clones, roughly 88% recorded once. The study, taken as a whole, reports: CD4+ and CD8+ blood T cells expanded clonally by week 6 at 0.1 to 3.0 mg/kg.

A word on this clone: What it binds is unknown.

The source of this sequence is an adult with an advanced solid tumor such as melanoma, head and neck, liver or kidney cancer. Sequenced material: CD4+ or CD8+ T cells sorted from blood, taken in a trial of the OX40 agonist ivuxolimab.

The CDR3 nucleotides are TGTGCCAGCAGCACCCAAGTCTGGGGCACCTACGAGCAGTACTTC. Amino acid sequence: CASSTQVWGTYEQYF. This chain connects TRBV21-1 to TRBJ2-7; TRBD1 reflects the table's D call only, with no check against the DNA. TRBV21-1 is a pseudogene locus. The length of the CDR3 is 15 residues.